This note documents a single TCR beta chain sequence. This sample was included in a study of blood T cell repertoires in COVID-19. Data came from immunoSEQ multiplex PCR; TCRdb stores just in-frame clones and leaves some out. There are about 180,000 clones in the sample; 87% occur only once, and 1.6% lies in the top ten. V was pared by 0 bases and J by 4 bases, with 12 bases between. Germline lookup yields CDR1 MNHEY and CDR2 SVGAGI. The length of the CDR3 is 15 residues. The receptor was derived from a woman between 45 and 65 years old with acute or convalescent COVID-19. The chain links TRBV6-5 to TRBJ1-1; TRBD1 is a possible D gene (5 bases). Sequencing was carried out using peripheral blood. This CDR3 reads CASSYSKGIGTEAFF. The CDR3 DNA sequence: TGTGCCAGCAGTTACTCTAAGGGGATTGGCACTGAAGCTTTCTTT.